The rows below give T cell receptor beta chains drawn from one sample of a study of control samples from healthy donors and cancer patients. Using immunoSEQ multiplex PCR, the repertoire was profiled, and TCRdb retains in-frame clones only, with some absent. Counted here are over 85,000 clones, 65% to 85% occurring once; the ten biggest clones make up about 36%. Sequencing was carried out using PBMCs. The source is a man between 65 and 85 years old with lung cancer. CDR3s leave out the opening cysteine and the closing phenylalanine or tryptophan.

V: TRBV6-5
J: TRBJ1-5
CDR3: ASRQGANQPQH

V: TRBV24-1
J: TRBJ2-1
CDR3: ATRQGNEQF

V: TRBV20-1
J: TRBJ2-1
CDR3: SASEQGALGEQF

V: TRBV30
J: TRBJ2-7
CDR3: ALNEQY

V: TRBV2
J: TRBJ2-2
CDR3: ASGERGNTGELF

V: TRBV9
J: TRBJ2-4
CDR3: ASSVAPTGAKNIQY

V: TRBV10-2
J: TRBJ2-1
CDR3: ASSEPRALSPEQF

V: TRBV2
J: TRBJ2-5
CDR3: ASKLRATTQINSAQETQY

V: TRBV6-6
J: TRBJ2-3
CDR3: ASSYHPRGTDTQY

V: TRBV7-8
J: TRBJ2-7
CDR3: ASSPSWVEQY

V: TRBV2
J: TRBJ1-5
CDR3: ASSERWYRGNQPQH

V: TRBV27
J: TRBJ2-7
CDR3: ASRGLVGGNYEQY

V: TRBV4-3
J: TRBJ2-3
CDR3: ASSQFGTSGGPSTDTQY

V: TRBV7-9
J: TRBJ1-6
CDR3: ASSLGSGFYNSPLH

V: TRBV7-3
J: TRBJ2-1
CDR3: ASSPAGGASEQF

V: TRBV9
J: TRBJ2-7
CDR3: ASSAAGQGTYEQY

V: TRBV3-1/TRBV3-2
J: TRBJ1-1
CDR3: ASSLSRVMNTEAF

V: TRBV11-2
J: TRBJ2-7
CDR3: ASSGGLAGGTYEQY

V: TRBV19
J: TRBJ1-1
CDR3: ASSIPPGGKITEAF

V: TRBV12-3/TRBV12-4
J: TRBJ1-2
CDR3: ASSSGGRYT

V: TRBV9
J: TRBJ2-1
CDR3: ASSLGHRDNEQF

V: TRBV19
J: TRBJ1-1
CDR3: ASSIVNQGGTEAF

V: TRBV21-1
J: TRBJ2-7
CDR3: ASRAVLRYWTSGGSSYEQY

V: TRBV7-8
J: TRBJ2-1
CDR3: ASSSRTGGYNEQF

V: TRBV5-1
J: TRBJ2-1
CDR3: ASTTFQDNEQF

V: TRBV2
J: TRBJ2-3
CDR3: ASSRGSLGTDTQY

V: TRBV6-5
J: TRBJ1-2
CDR3: ASSPTVNYGYT

V: TRBV28
J: TRBJ1-5
CDR3: ASGSPQPYSNQPQH

V: TRBV5-1
J: TRBJ1-3
CDR3: ASSPLTGGSGNTIY

V: TRBV7-9
J: TRBJ1-2
CDR3: ASSSAQGVGAYGYT

V: TRBV7-2
J: TRBJ2-1
CDR3: ASSLATGGFYNEQF

V: TRBV6-1
J: TRBJ2-3
CDR3: ASSEAPQGDKRRQY

V: TRBV5-6
J: TRBJ1-3
CDR3: ASSFILSSGNTIY

V: TRBV7-9
J: TRBJ2-7
CDR3: ASSLSGGVEQY

V: TRBV6-6
J: TRBJ1-5
CDR3: ASRVRDYTGPQH

V: TRBV5-1
J: TRBJ1-4
CDR3: ASSLTGVGEKLF

V: TRBV5-1
J: TRBJ2-1
CDR3: ASSLETSYNEQF

V: TRBV6-5
J: TRBJ2-6
CDR3: ASSLGTTGANVLT

V: TRBV4-1
J: TRBJ1-2
CDR3: AIIQPWGQHGYT

V: TRBV5-8
J: TRBJ2-3
CDR3: ASSFRGAVDTQY

V: TRBV6-1
J: TRBJ1-4
CDR3: ASSEAGLGEKLF

V: TRBV7-8
J: TRBJ1-1
CDR3: ASSSTGGLGAF

V: TRBV7-2
J: TRBJ2-2
CDR3: ASRLSRGFTGELF

V: TRBV7-2
J: TRBJ2-5
CDR3: ASSLWETQY

V: TRBV7-9
J: TRBJ2-5
CDR3: ASSLGQNEETQY

V: TRBV7-3
J: TRBJ2-1
CDR3: ASSTGQGAVDEQF

V: TRBV9
J: TRBJ2-6
CDR3: ASSVARFTDRGQANVLT

V: TRBV10-2
J: TRBJ2-1
CDR3: ASSEGLAGGSNEQF

V: TRBV21-1
J: TRBJ2-7
CDR3: ASSKDSGTGPYEQY

V: TRBV7-8
J: TRBJ2-1
CDR3: ASSPSVLIEQF

V: TRBV30
J: TRBJ1-4
CDR3: AWWRGTNEKLF

V: TRBV25-1
J: TRBJ1-1
CDR3: ASGRGMNTEAF

V: TRBV5-1
J: TRBJ1-2
CDR3: ASSLEGDGYT

V: TRBV3-1/TRBV3-2
J: TRBJ1-6
CDR3: ASRPRDRGDDSPLH

V: TRBV6-1
J: TRBJ2-3
CDR3: ASSEAQQGADTQY